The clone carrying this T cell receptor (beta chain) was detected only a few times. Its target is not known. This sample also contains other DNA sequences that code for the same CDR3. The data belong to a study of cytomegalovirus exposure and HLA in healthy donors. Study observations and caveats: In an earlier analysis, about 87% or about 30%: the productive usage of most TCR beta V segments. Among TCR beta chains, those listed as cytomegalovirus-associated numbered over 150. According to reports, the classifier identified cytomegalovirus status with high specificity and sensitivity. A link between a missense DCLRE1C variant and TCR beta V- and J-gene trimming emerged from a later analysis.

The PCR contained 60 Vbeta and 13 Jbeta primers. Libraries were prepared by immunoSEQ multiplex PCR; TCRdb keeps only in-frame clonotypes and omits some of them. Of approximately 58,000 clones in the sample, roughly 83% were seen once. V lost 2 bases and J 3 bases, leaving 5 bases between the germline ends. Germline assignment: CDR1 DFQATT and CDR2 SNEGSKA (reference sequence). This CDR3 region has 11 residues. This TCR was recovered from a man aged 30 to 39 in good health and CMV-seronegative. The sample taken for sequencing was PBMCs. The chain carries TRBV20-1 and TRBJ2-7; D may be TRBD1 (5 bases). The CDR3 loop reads CSARRGYEQYF. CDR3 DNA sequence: TGCAGTGCTAGAAGGGGCTACGAGCAGTACTTC.